The 27 T cell receptor beta chains below come from one sample, sequenced in a study of cytomegalovirus exposure and HLA in healthy donors. Amplification used 60 Vbeta primers and 13 Jbeta primers. Some clones are missing from TCRdb's copy, which holds only in-frame ones; the method was immunoSEQ multiplex PCR. The sample records 170,000 or so clones, around 72% being singletons. Sequencing was done on a sample of PBMCs. The receptors were gathered from a woman aged 50 to 65 in good health and CMV-seropositive.

The chain is built from TRBV11-3 and TRBJ1-6; 7 bases agree with TRBD1. Trimming at V came to 4 bases and at J to 5 bases, leaving 8 bases not matched to a gene. CDR1 and CDR2 from the germline V gene are SGHNT and YENEEA. The length of the CDR3 is 16 residues. The CDR3 nucleotides are TGTGCCAGCAGCTCCGACCGGGACAGCAATAATTCACCCCTCCACTTT. It is translated as CASSSDRDSNNSPLHF.

This clone came up a few times. V gene TRBV15 combines with J gene TRBJ1-1; D is uncertain. Between the trimmed V and J ends, which lost 7 bases and 5 bases, there was a span of 14 bases. This CDR3 has 13 residues. Germline lookup yields CDR1 LNHNV and CDR2 YYDKDF (reference sequence). The CDR3 sequence is CATNRAGGTEAFF. As DNA, the CDR3 is TGTGCCACCAATCGCGCGGGAGGGACTGAAGCTTTCTTT.

V is TRBV7-9 and J is TRBJ2-2; maybe TRBD1 (5 bases). The germline gives CDR1 SEHNR, CDR2 FQNEAQ (reference sequence). CDR3 length equals 17 residues. V lost 1 base, J lost 2 bases, and 14 bases lay in between. The CDR3 DNA reads as TGTGCCAGCAGCTTAGGACAGACAGTTTTAAACACCGGGGAGCTGTTTTTT. Residues: CASSLGQTVLNTGELFF. The full variable domain, with the rest looked up from reference TRBV7-9 and TRBJ2-2, is DTGVSQNPRHKITKRGQNVTFRCDPISEHNRLYWYRQTLGQGPEFLTYFQNEAQLEKSRLLSDRFSAERPKGSFSTLEIQRTEQGDSAMYLCASSLGQTVLNTGELFFGEGSRLTVL.

The chain links TRBV6-1 to TRBJ2-4, with 8 bases fitting TRBD1. This CDR3 is built from 14 residues. Germline assignment: CDR1 MNHNS and CDR2 SASEGT. Trimming cost V 6 bases and J 12 bases; bases outside gene matches: 13. CDR3 sequence reads: CASRETGGDSHQYF. The CDR3 DNA reads as TGTGCCAGCAGGGAAACAGGGGGTGATAGTCATCAGTACTTC.

V gene TRBV7-3 combines with J gene TRBJ2-3, with a weak D call TRBD2 (6 bases). This CDR3 has 15 amino acids. Between the trimmed V and J ends, which lost 2 bases and 3 bases, there was a span of 12 bases. Germline-derived CDR1 and CDR2 are SGHTA and FQGTGA. The CDR3 DNA reads as TGTGCCAGCAGCTTAGGCGGGGTGCCGACAGATACGCAGTATTTT. Translating it yields CASSLGGVPTDTQYF.

The CDR3 spells CASSKEGGSRLHF. CDR3 nucleotide sequence: TGCGCCAGCAGCAAGGAAGGGGGCTCGCGCCTCCACTTT. The chain combines TRBV10-2 with TRBJ1-6; 7 bases map to TRBD1. This CDR3 spans 13 amino acids. V lost 6 bases, J lost 15 bases, and 11 bases stayed unmatched. The V gene's germline CDR1 is WSHSY and CDR2 SAAADI.

V and J are TRBV2 and TRBJ1-1; D might be TRBD1 (5 bases). Trimming shortened V by 7 bases and J by 4 bases, and 16 bases separated the two germline ends. This CDR3 contains 14 residues. CDR1 SNHLY and CDR2 FYNNEI come from the germline V gene. The CDR3 bases are TGTGCCAGCACCCTGGGAGGGGCGGGCACTGAAGCTTTCTTT. Protein: CASTLGGAGTEAFF.

The gene calls are TRBV5-1 and TRBJ2-3; 13 bases line up with TRBD2. The germline CDR1 and CDR2 sequences are SGHRS and YFSETQ. This CDR3 comprises 16 residues. Unmatched junction bases numbered 7, after V lost 0 bases and J lost 9 bases. The CDR3: CASSLVLAGGEQTQYF. The CDR3 DNA reads as TGCGCCAGCAGCTTGGTACTAGCGGGAGGGGAGCAGACGCAGTATTTT.

The chain combines TRBV11-2 with TRBJ1-2; D unclear. CDR3 length equals 14 residues. Trimming removed 0 bases at V and 4 bases at J, with 9 bases between. Germline V lookup: CDR1 SGHAT, CDR2 FQNNGV. The DNA for the CDR3 is TGTGCCAGCAGCTTAGATCCGGGGAGCTATGGCTACACCTTC. Translation gives CASSLDPGSYGYTF.

The chain recombines TRBV5-1 with TRBJ2-5; a weak D match, TRBD1 (5 bases). Germline V CDR1 and CDR2: SGHRS, YFSETQ. This CDR3 spans 16 amino acids. V dropped 0 bases and J dropped 7 bases, with 19 bases sitting between them. The CDR3 loop is CASSLESWGSLGTQYF. The CDR3 nucleotides are TGCGCCAGCAGCTTGGAGTCCTGGGGCAGTCTGGGGACCCAGTACTTC.

The rearrangement links TRBV14 to TRBJ2-6, with 11 bases fitting TRBD2. The germline V gene has CDR1 SGHDN and CDR2 FVKESK. CDR3 length equals 18 residues. The J segment lost 0 bases and the V segment lost 5 bases, leaving 6 bases of the junction unmatched. CDR3 sequence reads: CASSKLAGAYSGANVLTF. The DNA for the CDR3 is TGTGCCAGCAGCAAACTAGCGGGGGCCTACTCTGGGGCCAACGTCCTGACTTTC.

This clone was picked up one time. Germline and junction disagree at one end, which may indicate a read error. The rearrangement uses TRBV2 and TRBJ2-6; the D gene is possibly TRBD2 (6 bases). Germline-derived CDR1 and CDR2 are SNHLY and FYNNEI. This CDR3 is 16 amino acids long. Here the CDR3 reads CASSVRGARGANGLTF. The CDR3 DNA reads as TGTGCCAGCAGTGTCAGAGGGGCACGCGGGGCCAACGGCCTGACTTTC.

The V gene is TRBV9, the J gene TRBJ2-2, with D maybe TRBD2 (5 bases). Germline V CDR1 and CDR2: SGDLS, YYNGEE. Trimming left V 3 bases short and J 1 base short, with 16 bases between. CDR3 length: 17 amino acids. The CDR3 spells CASSGTGVGLNTGELFF. In DNA, the CDR3 is TGTGCCAGCAGCGGCACCGGGGTTGGGCTGAACACCGGGGAGCTGTTTTTT. The variable domain in full, completed from reference TRBV9 and TRBJ2-2, reads DSGVTQTPKHLITATGQRVTLRCSPRSGDLSVYWYQQSLDQGLQFLIQYYNGEERAKGNILERFSAQQFPDLHSELNLSSLELGDSALYFCASSGTGVGLNTGELFFGEGSRLTVL.

The V call is TRBV29-1, the J call TRBJ1-1; D is perhaps TRBD1 (6 bases). Germline CDR1 and CDR2: SQVTM and ANQGSEA. Trimming pared 1 base from V and 5 bases from J, leaving 11 bases between. The CDR3 covers 13 residues. Here the CDR3 reads CSVEGGPWTEAFF. The CDR3 DNA is TGCAGCGTTGAAGGGGGGCCGTGGACTGAAGCTTTCTTT.

The gene calls are TRBV7-2 and TRBJ2-5; weak D call: TRBD1 (6 bases). Germline assignment: CDR1 SGHTA and CDR2 FQGNSA. Trimming removed 4 bases from V and 5 bases from J, with 11 bases in between. The CDR3 sequence is 13 residues long. This CDR3 reads CASSSPQGETQYF. DNA of the CDR3: TGTGCCAGCAGCTCGCCTCAGGGGGAGACCCAGTACTTC.

This chain joins TRBV19 and TRBJ1-5; 9 nucleotides match TRBD1. CDR3 length equals 12 residues. V gave up 8 bases and J gave up 5 bases; unmatched junction bases: 1. CDR1 and CDR2 from the germline V gene are LNHDA and SQIVND (reference sequence). In DNA form, the CDR3 reads TGTGCCAGTTGGACAGGGGATCAGCCCCAGCATTTT. Its translation: CASWTGDQPQHF.

The chain employs TRBV5-6 and TRBJ1-4, with 7 bases aligning to TRBD1. The CDR3 loop spans 15 amino acids. V gave up 3 bases and J gave up 6 bases; unmatched junction bases: 8. The germline gives CDR1 SGHDT, CDR2 YYEEEE. CDR3 loop: CASSYSGTVDEKLFF. The DNA for the CDR3 is TGTGCCAGCAGCTACTCCGGGACAGTCGATGAAAAACTGTTTTTT.

The chain employs TRBV28 and TRBJ2-1; possibly TRBD1 for D (6 bases). The germline CDR1 and CDR2 sequences are MDHEN and SYDVKM. Trimming stripped 3 bases from V and 5 bases from J, with 11 bases between. This CDR3 spans 14 amino acids. The CDR3 bases are TGTGCCAGCAGTTTGGGGACATTCCACAATGAGCAGTTCTTC. Its protein product is CASSLGTFHNEQFF. Full variable domain (missing parts from reference TRBV28 and TRBJ2-1): DVKVTQSSRYLVKRTGEKVFLECVQDMDHENMFWYRQDPGLGLRLIYFSYDVKMKEKGDIPEGYSVSREKKERFSLILESASTNQTSMYLCASSLGTFHNEQFFGPGTRLTVL.

The CDR3 nucleotides read TGTGCCAGCAGCTTGGGTCTAGCGGCCTCCTACAATGAGCAGTTCTTC. Protein product: CASSLGLAASYNEQFF. The chain carries TRBV7-2 and TRBJ2-1, with 7 bases fitting TRBD2. Germline V lookup: CDR1 SGHTA, CDR2 FQGNSA. V was clipped by 3 bases and J by 0 bases; unmatched bases: 5. The CDR3 extends over 16 amino acids. Filled out from reference TRBV7-2 and TRBJ2-1, the complete variable domain reads GAGVSQSPSNKVTEKGKDVELRCDPISGHTALYWYRQSLGQGLEFLIYFQGNSAPDKSGLPSDRFSAERTGGSVSTLTIQRTQQEDSAVYLCASSLGLAASYNEQFFGPGTRLTVL.

Points on this clone: The sample carries other DNA sequences with the same CDR3. This chain joins TRBV28 and TRBJ1-2, with a weak D call TRBD1 (6 bases). Trimming cost V 3 bases and J 5 bases, with 7 bases left between them. Germline CDR1 reads MDHEN; CDR2 reads SYDVKM. The CDR3 has 12 amino acids. Here the CDR3 DNA reads TGTGCCAGCAGTTTCAGGGGATATGGCTACACCTTC. It specifies CASSFRGYGYTF.

The rearrangement uses TRBV13 and TRBJ2-7; 8 positions match TRBD1. The CDR3 is 14 residues long. Germline lookup yields CDR1 PRHDT and CDR2 FYEKMQ (reference sequence). With V trimmed by 5 bases and J by 5 bases, 8 bases remained unmatched. The CDR3 nucleotides are TGTGCCAGCAGCCCGATTGGACAGGGAGACGAGCAGTACTTC. Its protein product is CASSPIGQGDEQYF. Filled out from reference TRBV13 and TRBJ2-7, the complete variable domain reads AAGVIQSPRHLIKEKRETATLKCYPIPRHDTVYWYQQGPGQDPQFLISFYEKMQSDKGSIPDRFSAQQFSDYHSELNMSSLELGDSALYFCASSPIGQGDEQYFGPGTRLTVT.

The V and J genes are TRBV6-5 and TRBJ1-3, with TRBD1 as a possible D gene (6 bases). Trimming removed 10 bases from V and 4 bases from J, with 14 bases in between. This CDR3 region has 13 residues. Germline V gives CDR1 MNHEY, CDR2 SVGAGI. The CDR3 bases are TGTGCCACCTCACGGACAGAAGGAAACACCATATATTTT. Its protein is CATSRTEGNTIYF.

The chain recombines TRBV2 with TRBJ2-5; D is possibly TRBD2 (5 bases). The J call is doubtful: the DNA matches TRBJ2-7 better. CDR1 and CDR2 from the germline V gene are SNHLY and FYNNEI. The CDR3 is 15 residues long. DNA of the CDR3: TGTGCCAGCAGTGCCCCTCCAACCGGGGACTACGAGCAGTACTTC. Residues: CASSAPPTGDYEQYF.

The chain recombines TRBV28 with TRBJ1-1; tentatively, D is TRBD1 (5 bases). V gave up 3 bases and J gave up 11 bases, with 16 bases separating them. The germline V gene encodes CDR1 MDHEN and CDR2 SYDVKM. This CDR3 is built from 13 residues. The CDR3 loop is CASSLGGARGAFF. The CDR3 nucleotides are TGTGCCAGCAGTTTGGGAGGGGCCCGGGGGGCTTTCTTT.

The chain combines TRBV5-4 with TRBJ2-7; 7 nucleotides agree with TRBD2. CDR1 is SGHNT, CDR2 YYREEE, per germline (reference sequence). The CDR3 covers 14 residues. The junction had 10 bases not matched to a gene; V was cut back by 5 bases and J by 5 bases. The CDR3 DNA sequence: TGTGCCAGCAGACCCAGCCGGGACTACAACGAGCAGTACTTC. This codes for CASRPSRDYNEQYF.

This clone was recorded a few times. V usage is TRBV11-3 and J usage is TRBJ2-5; 14 nucleotides match TRBD2. CDR1 is SGHNT and CDR2 is YENEEA in the germline V gene. Unmatched junction bases numbered 9, after V lost 1 base and J lost 2 bases. The CDR3 runs 19 residues. The CDR3 protein is CASSLGGTSGRRGQETQYF. DNA of the CDR3: TGTGCCAGCAGCTTAGGAGGGACTAGCGGGAGAAGAGGACAAGAGACCCAGTACTTC.

The chain links TRBV7-2 to TRBJ1-3, with D hard to call. CDR1 is SGHTA and CDR2 is FQGNSA in the germline V gene. The CDR3 runs to 15 residues. Trimming cost V 1 base and J 0 bases, with 7 bases left between them. The DNA of the CDR3 is TGTGCCAGCAGCTTAGGGGCAGACTCTGGAAACACCATATATTTT. The encoded protein is CASSLGADSGNTIYF. Full variable domain (remainder filled in from reference TRBV7-2 and TRBJ1-3): GAGVSQSPSNKVTEKGKDVELRCDPISGHTALYWYRQSLGQGLEFLIYFQGNSAPDKSGLPSDRFSAERTGGSVSTLTIQRTQQEDSAVYLCASSLGADSGNTIYFGEGSWLTVV.